This T cell receptor (beta chain) was recorded in a study of T-cell memory formation after mild COVID-19. In its sample, this clonotype was seen a few times. Antigen specificity is unknown. With constant-segment primers, 5'RACE yielded cDNA libraries of TCR alpha and TCR beta that carried sample barcodes and UMIs. TCRdb passed the 5' RACE reads through MiXCR, listing each CDR3 protein once. Here the sample spans about 180,000 distinct CDR3 sequences, about a fifth being singletons. In germline, CDR1 is SGHRS, CDR2 YFSETQ. V dropped 4 bases and J dropped 2 bases, with 14 bases sitting between them. There are 15 residues in the CDR3. Study-level points and caveats: Clones contracting day 15 to 85 were balanced CD4/CD8; later expanders leaned CD4+. Shrinking CD4+ clones were chiefly CM and EM; CD8+ ones were chiefly EMRA. Pre-infection memory carried some responding clones, suggesting that cross-reactive memory joined.

Sequencing was performed on PBMCs or a T cell subset sorted from them (not recorded which). The chain joins TRBV5-1 to TRBJ2-3; a weak D match, TRBD2 (6 bases). This clonotype was obtained from a man between 18 and 35 years old who had mild COVID-19 (a few samples of this study predate the infection). Cell type and time point are not known. The DNA of the CDR3 is TGCGCCAGCAGCCTGCCGGGACTTACCACAGATACGCAGTATTTT. Residues: CASSLPGLTTDTQYF.